The 31 T cell receptor beta chains reported below all come from one sample, sequenced in a study of CD8 T cells in Susac syndrome. With random hexamers, roughly 0.5 to 1 ug RNA was reverse transcribed. Each CDR3 protein is one row after TCRdb ran MiXCR on the immunoSEQ multiplex PCR reads. The sample contains around 110,000 distinct CDR3 sequences, about 93% of which appear only once. Sample: CD8+ T cells from PBMCs. The receptors come from a human donor with Susac syndrome.

The chain joins TRBV3-1 to TRBJ2-1, with TRBD1 identical over 7 bases. The CDR3 runs 14 residues. CDR1 and CDR2 from the germline V gene are LGHDT and YNNKEL (reference sequence). V gave up 4 bases and J gave up 6 bases; unmatched junction bases: 6. The DNA for the CDR3 is TGTGCCAGCAGCCTACTACAGGGGATCAATGAGCAGTTCTTC. It translates to CASSLLQGINEQFF.

The chain couples TRBV4-1 to TRBJ2-1; TRBD2 matches 12 bases. V gave up 1 base and J gave up 8 bases; unmatched junction bases: 6. The V gene's germline CDR1 is MGHRA and CDR2 YSYEKL. The CDR3 is made up of 16 amino acids. The CDR3 sequence is CASSQATSGGVDEQFF. DNA of the CDR3: TGCGCCAGCAGCCAAGCGACTAGCGGGGGCGTGGATGAGCAGTTCTTC.

The CDR3, as DNA: TGTGCCAGCAGCGGAGAGGTGGGACTAGCGGGGGGGGACCAAGAGACCCAGTACTTC. Residues: CASSGEVGLAGGDQETQYF. The chain couples TRBV5-6 to TRBJ2-5; 16 nucleotides align to TRBD2. With 4 bases clipped from V and 0 bases from J, the junction kept 9 bases outside the gene matches. This CDR3 contains 19 residues. Germline lookup yields CDR1 SGHDT and CDR2 YYEEEE.

This clonotype was detected only once. The junction shows a germline mismatch at one end, possibly a read error. The chain recombines TRBV13 with TRBJ2-5; TRBD1 aligns across 7 bases. Looked up from germline, CDR1 is PRHDT and CDR2 is FYEKMQ (reference sequence). The CDR3 runs to 13 residues. The CDR3 protein is CASILQGQETQYF. In DNA, the CDR3 is TGTGCCAGCATCTTACAGGGGCAAGAGACCCAGTACTTC.

This chain connects TRBV9 to TRBJ2-7; TRBD1 matches at 9 bases. This CDR3 contains 16 residues. Losses at the gene ends were 4 bases for V and 5 bases for J; bases not matched to a gene: 13. From germline, CDR1 is SGDLS and CDR2 YYNGEE. The CDR3 protein is CASSSQSRDRDNEQYF. CDR3 DNA: TGTGCCAGCAGCTCCCAAAGCCGGGACAGGGATAACGAGCAGTACTTC.

This clonotype was observed once. The chain joins TRBV30 to TRBJ2-7, with unresolved D. Germline CDR1 is GTSNPN and CDR2 is SVGIG (reference sequence). This CDR3 has 12 residues. V was cut by 2 bases and J by 6 bases, with 11 bases left in between. Here the CDR3 reads CAWSSGPLEQYF. CDR3 nucleotides: TGTGCCTGGAGTTCGGGTCCCCTCGAGCAGTACTTC.

This clonotype was recorded once. The chain combines TRBV9 with TRBJ2-7; 10 nucleotides match TRBD1. Unmatched junction bases numbered 6, after V lost 4 bases and J lost 2 bases. Germline V CDR1 and CDR2: SGDLS, YYNGEE. This CDR3 contains 15 residues. CDR3 coding DNA: TGTGCCAGCAGCTCCTCGGGGACAGGGGCCTACGAGCAGTACTTC. This codes for CASSSSGTGAYEQYF.

The CDR3 coding sequence is TGTGCCAGCAGCTGGGGGGCGAACGAGCAGTACTTC. It translates to CASSWGANEQYF. This chain uses TRBV7-8 with TRBJ2-7; tentatively, D is TRBD1 or TRBD2 (6 bases each). Germline CDR1 is SGHVS and CDR2 is FQNEAQ. The length of the CDR3 is 12 residues. V lost 4 bases to trimming and J lost 5 bases, with 9 bases between them.

The chain uses TRBV20-1 and TRBJ2-1; D remains ambiguous. Germline V gene data show CDR1 as DFQATT and CDR2 as SNEGSKA (reference sequence). The V end lost 6 bases, the J end lost 4 bases, and 10 bases lay between the germline ends. The CDR3 loop spans 12 amino acids. CDR3 in amino acids: CSALTVYNEQFF. For the CDR3, the DNA is TGCAGTGCCCTAACAGTATACAATGAGCAGTTCTTC.

The sample holds one count of this clonotype. The chain joins TRBV9 to TRBJ1-1; no firm D call. V lost 0 bases, J lost 1 base, and 4 bases lay in between. Germline V lookup: CDR1 SGDLS, CDR2 YYNGEE. The CDR3 extends over 13 amino acids. CDR3 in amino acids: CASSVGTNTEAFF. In DNA, the CDR3 is TGTGCCAGCAGCGTAGGGACGAACACTGAAGCTTTCTTT.

The gene calls are TRBV7-9 and TRBJ2-3; D gene unclear. The CDR3 is 16 residues long. The V end was cut by 5 bases, the J end by 2 bases, with 17 bases between. The germline CDR1 and CDR2 sequences are SEHNR and FQNEAQ (reference sequence). Here the CDR3 DNA reads TGTGCCAGCAGCCCGTATTCTCAGGCCCTCACAGATACGCAGTATTTT. It codes for CASSPYSQALTDTQYF.

The chain has TRBV13 and TRBJ2-4; 15 bases are a match to TRBD2. Germline V gene data show CDR1 as PRHDT and CDR2 as FYEKMQ (reference sequence). V shed 5 bases, J shed 7 bases, and the junction held 9 bases outside the gene matches. This CDR3 spans 17 amino acids. As DNA, the CDR3 is TGTGCCAGCAGCCCCGGACTAGCGGGGGGGCCAGGGAACATTCAGTACTTC. Its translation is CASSPGLAGGPGNIQYF.

V gene TRBV20-1 combines with J gene TRBJ2-7; TRBD1 agrees at 7 bases. V trimming: 6 bases; J trimming: 9 bases; junction bases outside the gene matches: 14. Germline loops: CDR1 DFQATT, CDR2 SNEGSKA (reference sequence). The CDR3 loop spans 13 amino acids. The CDR3 bases are TGCAGTGCCACCGGGACAGACCTCCAAGGGCAGTACTTC. It encodes CSATGTDLQGQYF.

CDR3 nucleotides: TGTGCCAGCAGCCCTACACCGGGACGGATCTCTGGGGCCAACGTCCTGACTTTC. It specifies CASSPTPGRISGANVLTF. The V gene is TRBV14, the J gene TRBJ2-6; D tentatively fits TRBD1 or TRBD2 (5 bases each). Trimming took 4 bases from V and 0 from J, leaving 16 bases between them. The CDR3 is made up of 18 amino acids. The germline V gene has CDR1 SGHDN and CDR2 FVKESK.

This rearrangement joins TRBV12-3 or TRBV12-4 to TRBJ1-2; D is possibly TRBD1 (6 bases). Trimming removed 10 bases at V and 7 bases at J, with 13 bases between. The CDR3 totals 11 residues. The CDR3 is CATRGPSGYTF. CDR3 sequence (DNA): TGTGCCACCCGGGGGCCCTCTGGCTACACCTTC.

The rearrangement uses TRBV20-1 and TRBJ2-1; tentative D call: TRBD2 (7 bases). Germline V gives CDR1 DFQATT, CDR2 SNEGSKA (reference sequence). V lost 0 bases, J lost 9 bases, and 18 bases lay in between. This CDR3 has 15 residues. In DNA form, the CDR3 reads TGCAGTGCTAGAGATTTGGGCAGGGGAGGGACTGAGCAGTTCTTC. Its protein is CSARDLGRGGTEQFF.

J is TRBJ2-7 and V is TRBV20-1; 10 positions match TRBD1. Trimming cost V 0 bases and J 5 bases; bases outside gene matches: 13. The CDR3 is 17 amino acids. The germline V gene encodes CDR1 DFQATT and CDR2 SNEGSKA (reference sequence). CDR3 amino acids: CSARDPPSDRGSHEQYF. The CDR3 DNA follows: TGCAGTGCTAGAGACCCCCCGTCGGACAGGGGGTCCCACGAGCAGTACTTC.

This chain links TRBV4-1 with TRBJ1-2; the D gene is possibly TRBD1 (6 bases). V shed 1 base and J shed 6 bases, with 12 bases lying between them. The CDR3 sequence is 14 residues long. Germline lookup yields CDR1 MGHRA and CDR2 YSYEKL. The CDR3 spells CASSQVGTPNGYTF. The CDR3 DNA sequence: TGCGCCAGCAGCCAAGTGGGGACACCCAATGGCTACACCTTC.

The gene calls are TRBV29-1 and TRBJ2-7, with D possibly TRBD2 on 5 matching bases. CDR3 length equals 14 residues. Germline V gene lookup returns CDR1 SQVTM and CDR2 ANQGSEA. V lost 4 bases to trimming and J lost 2 bases, with 15 bases between them. The CDR3 nucleotides read TGCAGCGTTGTTGGAGTTAGCGAGCCCTACGAGCAGTACTTC. Its translation: CSVVGVSEPYEQYF.

The chain couples TRBV29-1 to TRBJ2-1; TRBD1 matches 7 bases. Germline V gene lookup returns CDR1 SQVTM and CDR2 ANQGSEA. CDR3 length equals 13 residues. With V trimmed by 6 bases and J by 5 bases, 7 bases remained unmatched. The CDR3 nucleotides read TGCAGCGTCCCGGGACAGTCAAACAATGAGCAGTTCTTC. Its translation is CSVPGQSNNEQFF.

This rearrangement joins TRBV30 to TRBJ2-7, with D possibly called TRBD1 or TRBD2 (6 bases each). Trimming pared 5 bases from V and 4 bases from J, leaving 18 bases between. This CDR3 has 14 amino acids. From germline, CDR1 is GTSNPN and CDR2 SVGIG (reference sequence). CDR3 sequence: CAWGGPGAGYEQYF. DNA of the CDR3: TGTGCCTGGGGGGGTCCGGGGGCCGGGTACGAGCAGTACTTC.

The rearrangement uses TRBV18 and TRBJ1-1, with no clear D. Germline loops: CDR1 KGHSH, CDR2 LQKENI. The CDR3 runs 14 residues. Trimming took 3 bases from V and 0 from J, leaving 8 bases between them. CDR3 protein: CASSPPGVNTEAFF. In DNA, the CDR3 is TGTGCCAGCTCACCGCCCGGGGTGAACACTGAAGCTTTCTTT.

The chain joins TRBV7-2 to TRBJ2-7; weak D call: TRBD1 (5 bases). CDR3 length: 12 residues. The germline V gene has CDR1 SGHTA and CDR2 FQGNSA. Trimming removed 4 bases from V and 6 bases from J, with 10 bases in between. CDR3 amino acids: CASSWGLPEQYF. CDR3 DNA sequence: TGTGCCAGCAGCTGGGGCCTGCCCGAGCAGTACTTC.

This chain connects TRBV6-4 to TRBJ2-4; D call uncertain. V dropped 4 bases and J dropped 2 bases, with 12 bases sitting between them. CDR1 and CDR2 (germline): MRHNA, SNTAGT. CDR3 length equals 15 residues. In DNA form, the CDR3 reads TGTGCCAGCAGTGTGTCTGCGGTAACCAAAAACATTCAGTACTTC. Translated: CASSVSAVTKNIQYF.

This clonotype was seen a single time. The chain joins TRBV29-1 to TRBJ2-7, with 7 bases aligning to TRBD1. In germline, CDR1 is SQVTM, CDR2 ANQGSEA. V trimming: 6 bases; J trimming: 1 base; junction bases outside the gene matches: 6. The CDR3 is 13 residues long. This chain's CDR3 is CSVYETGSYEQYF. The CDR3 bases are TGCAGCGTCTATGAGACAGGGTCCTACGAGCAGTACTTC.

V and J are TRBV29-1 and TRBJ1-1; D gene unclear. V lost 7 bases and J 10 bases, leaving 13 bases between the germline ends. This CDR3 is built from 10 residues. Germline V lookup: CDR1 SQVTM, CDR2 ANQGSEA. CDR3 coding DNA: TGCAGCGCCGGACCCTCCGGAGCTTTCTTT. Amino acids: CSAGPSGAFF.

The chain has TRBV14 and TRBJ2-4, with D tentatively TRBD2 (6 bases). The CDR3 spans 15 residues. Germline V gene lookup returns CDR1 SGHDN and CDR2 FVKESK. V was cut by 0 bases and J by 10 bases, with 16 bases left in between. In DNA, the CDR3 is TGTGCCAGCAGCCAAGATGCGGGACCGATCCGAATTCAGTACTTC. This translates into CASSQDAGPIRIQYF.

The chain couples TRBV4-1 to TRBJ2-7; D perhaps matches TRBD1 (5 bases). The CDR3 is 18 residues long. Per the germline V gene, CDR1 is MGHRA and CDR2 is YSYEKL. The V gene lost 0 bases and the J gene lost 5 bases, with 23 bases spanning the gap. The CDR3 nucleotides are TGCGCCAGCAGCCAAGATCTTGCAGACACCTATAGGGGTAACGAGCAGTACTTC. This encodes CASSQDLADTYRGNEQYF.

V is TRBV7-6 and J is TRBJ2-3; the D gene is possibly TRBD2 (5 bases). V was cut by 1 base and J by 4 bases, with 9 bases left in between. CDR1 is SGHVS and CDR2 is FNYEAQ in the germline V gene. The CDR3 length is 14 residues. Here the CDR3 DNA reads TGTGCCAGCAGCTTAGGTAGCGCGGCAGATACGCAGTATTTT. It translates to CASSLGSAADTQYF.

CDR3 in DNA: TGTGCCAGCAGCAGGGGGCTAACTAATGAAAAACTGTTTTTT. Encoded protein: CASSRGLTNEKLFF. The rearrangement joins TRBV11-2 to TRBJ1-4, with 7 bases that match TRBD1. Germline V gives CDR1 SGHAT, CDR2 FQNNGV. V trimming: 5 bases; J trimming: 1 base; junction bases outside the gene matches: 1. This CDR3 has 14 amino acids.

The chain joins TRBV2 to TRBJ2-7; perhaps D is TRBD1 or TRBD2 (5 bases each). The CDR3 totals 16 residues. V shed 1 base and J shed 5 bases, with 18 bases lying between them. CDR1 and CDR2 (germline): SNHLY, FYNNEI. The CDR3 loop reads CASSEVGAVGSHEQYF. CDR3 bases: TGTGCCAGCAGTGAAGTAGGGGCAGTTGGGAGCCACGAGCAGTACTTC.